These 21 T cell receptor beta chains originate from one sample sequenced in a study of PD-L1 blockade in urothelial cancer. Assay: immunoSEQ multiplex PCR; the TCRdb copy retains only in-frame clones and omits some. The data contain about 70,000 clones, 80% to 85% of them singletons. The sample was PBMCs, taken around atezolizumab (anti-PD-L1) treatment. Receptors were obtained from an older man with urothelial cancer.

The V gene is TRBV2, the J gene TRBJ2-7, with TRBD1 as a possible D gene (6 bases). The length of the CDR3 is 14 residues. The ends were cut back, 5 bases at V and 2 bases at J, with 13 bases in the middle. Germline V lookup: CDR1 SNHLY, CDR2 FYNNEI. CDR3 sequence reads: CASSLRQVPYEQYF. DNA of the CDR3: TGTGCCAGCAGTTTAAGACAGGTGCCCTACGAGCAGTACTTC.

This clone was detected only a few times. The chain has TRBV5-3 and TRBJ2-1; 7 nucleotides line up with TRBD2. TRBV5-3 has ORF status, its function being uncertain. V shed 0 bases and J 0 bases; nucleotides not matched to a gene: 12. The CDR3 loop spans 19 amino acids. The CDR3: CARSLELGRGGSSYNEQFF. As DNA, the CDR3 is TGTGCCAGAAGCTTGGAGTTAGGGCGTGGCGGGAGCTCCTACAATGAGCAGTTCTTC.

This clone was seen more than once but under ten times. The chain uses TRBV7-9 and TRBJ2-5; 9 bases map to TRBD2. Germline V gene lookup returns CDR1 SEHNR and CDR2 FQNEAQ (reference sequence). The CDR3 covers 18 residues. V gave up 5 bases and J gave up 1 base; unmatched junction bases: 14. DNA of the CDR3: TGTGCCAGCAGCGCCGGGGCTTTAGCGGGAGTTGGCCAAGAGACCCAGTACTTC. This translates into CASSAGALAGVGQETQYF. Based on the CDR3 plus reference TRBV7-9 and TRBJ2-5, the full variable domain is DTGVSQNPRHKITKRGQNVTFRCDPISEHNRLYWYRQTLGQGPEFLTYFQNEAQLEKSRLLSDRFSAERPKGSFSTLEIQRTEQGDSAMYLCASSAGALAGVGQETQYFGPGTRLLVL.

This clone has a handful of counts. In nucleotides, the CDR3 is TGTGCCAGCAGTGGGACTAGCGGGGAGACCCAGTACTTC. It specifies CASSGTSGETQYF. V and J are TRBV2 and TRBJ2-5, with 11 bases aligning to TRBD2. V shed 4 bases and J 5 bases; nucleotides not matched to a gene: 0. The length of the CDR3 is 13 residues. Looked up from germline, CDR1 is SNHLY and CDR2 is FYNNEI. Based on the CDR3 plus reference TRBV2 and TRBJ2-5, the full variable domain is EPEVTQTPSHQVTQMGQEVILRCVPISNHLYFYWYRQILGQKVEFLVSFYNNEISEKSEIFDDQFSVERPDGSNFTLKIRSTKLEDSAMYFCASSGTSGETQYFGPGTRLLVL.

V and J are TRBV30 and TRBJ1-2, with a weak D call TRBD1 (5 bases). CDR3 length: 13 residues. V shed 4 bases and J shed 4 bases, with 13 bases lying between them. CDR1 is GTSNPN and CDR2 is SVGIG in the germline V gene (reference sequence). CDR3 DNA sequence: TGTGCCTGGAAAGGGGATGCCGGCTATGGCTACACCTTC. Amino acid sequence: CAWKGDAGYGYTF.

The rearrangement links TRBV19 to TRBJ1-1; 8 bases are shared with TRBD1. The CDR3 has 13 amino acids. Germline CDR1 LNHDA, CDR2 SQIVND (reference sequence). V trimming: 5 bases; J trimming: 3 bases; junction bases outside the gene matches: 2. The CDR3 protein is CASSLDRDTEAFF. In DNA form, the CDR3 reads TGTGCCAGTAGTTTGGACAGGGACACTGAAGCTTTCTTT.

This clone was picked up a small number of times. V gene TRBV28 combines with J gene TRBJ1-5; possible D gene TRBD1, 5 bases. This CDR3 region has 15 residues. Per germline, CDR1 MDHEN and CDR2 SYDVKM. V was clipped by 6 bases and J by 1 base, with 13 bases between them. The CDR3 region has the DNA TGTGCCAGCAGCGTCGTGGCAGGGAGCAATCAGCCCCAGCATTTT. Translated: CASSVVAGSNQPQHF.

The J gene is TRBJ2-1, the V gene TRBV29-1, with 15 bases lining up with TRBD2. The CDR3 is 17 residues long. From germline, CDR1 is SQVTM and CDR2 ANQGSEA. V lost 6 bases and J lost 0; bases outside the gene matches: 6. CDR3 nucleotides: TGCAGCGTGGGGGGACTAGCGGGGGGAAGCTCCTACAATGAGCAGTTCTTC. Translated: CSVGGLAGGSSYNEQFF.

This clone was seen a handful of times. J is TRBJ2-2 and V is TRBV7-9; 10 bases are a match to TRBD1. This CDR3 contains 16 residues. The J segment lost 3 bases and the V segment lost 3 bases, leaving 4 bases of the junction unmatched. Per germline, CDR1 SEHNR and CDR2 FQNEAQ (reference sequence). The CDR3 is CASSFRGQGDTGELFF. CDR3 in DNA: TGTGCCAGCAGCTTTCGAGGACAGGGGGACACCGGGGAGCTGTTTTTT.

The chain joins TRBV18 to TRBJ2-2; TRBD2 aligns across 11 bases. Germline V gene data show CDR1 as KGHSH and CDR2 as LQKENI. The CDR3 runs 17 residues. Trimming cost V 5 bases and J 5 bases; bases outside gene matches: 10. Here the CDR3 reads CASSRLTSGMRTGELFF. CDR3 DNA sequence: TGTGCCAGCTCAAGACTGACTAGCGGGATGAGGACCGGGGAGCTGTTTTTT.

The V call is TRBV10-3, the J call TRBJ1-4; 7 bases are a match to TRBD1. The CDR3 contains 15 residues. The V segment lost 10 bases and the J segment 1 base; nucleotides outside the gene matches: 9. CDR1 and CDR2 from the germline V gene are ENHRY and SYGVKD. CDR3 amino acids: CATRQGVGTNEKLFF. CDR3 bases: TGTGCCACCCGACAGGGAGTAGGAACTAATGAAAAACTGTTTTTT.

V gene TRBV5-4 combines with J gene TRBJ2-5; 11 bases map to TRBD1. The junction had 10 bases not matched to a gene; V was cut back by 4 bases and J by 5 bases. The CDR3 is 16 residues long. Per germline, CDR1 SGHNT and CDR2 YYREEE (reference sequence). DNA of the CDR3: TGTGCCAGCAGCGGGGGACAGGGGGTAGTTGGGGAGACCCAGTACTTC. It translates to CASSGGQGVVGETQYF.

The chain recombines TRBV7-9 with TRBJ2-1, with 14 bases matching TRBD2. The junction had 6 bases not matched to a gene; V was cut back by 5 bases and J by 0 bases. Germline loops: CDR1 SEHNR, CDR2 FQNEAQ (reference sequence). The CDR3 contains 18 residues. CDR3 amino acids: CASSGSGTSGSSYNEQFF. CDR3 sequence (DNA): TGTGCCAGCAGCGGCTCGGGGACTAGCGGGAGCTCCTACAATGAGCAGTTCTTC.

The count of this clone is one. The V and J genes are TRBV5-6 and TRBJ1-5; maybe TRBD1 (5 bases). This CDR3 is 15 amino acids long. V dropped 3 bases and J dropped 10 bases, with 20 bases sitting between them. Germline values: CDR1 SGHDT, CDR2 YYEEEE. CDR3 DNA: TGTGCCAGCAGCTCAATACAACCGGGGGGAATACCCCAGCATTTT. This codes for CASSSIQPGGIPQHF.

The chain couples TRBV14 to TRBJ2-1, with 9 bases that match TRBD2. The germline V gene has CDR1 SGHDN and CDR2 FVKESK. The CDR3 is 16 amino acids. The V gene end was trimmed by 4 bases and the J gene end by 3 bases; junction bases not matched to a gene: 7. The CDR3 DNA reads TGTGCCAGCAGCCGCCCGGGACTAGCCCTCTACAATGAGCAGTTCTTC. Protein product: CASSRPGLALYNEQFF. The entire variable domain, with the rest obtained from reference TRBV14 and TRBJ2-1, is as follows: EAGVTQFPSHSVIEKGQTVTLRCDPISGHDNLYWYRRVMGKEIKFLLHFVKESKQDESGMPNNRFLAERTGGTYSTLKVQPAELEDSGVYFCASSRPGLALYNEQFFGPGTRLTVL.

This chain connects TRBV6-1 to TRBJ2-5, with D tentatively TRBD1 (5 bases). CDR3 length: 16 amino acids. Deletions cut 0 bases from V and 2 bases from J, with 13 bases between. CDR1 and CDR2 (germline): MNHNS, SASEGT. CDR3 nucleotide sequence: TGTGCCAGCAGTGAAGCCTGGGGCCACGGACAAGAGACCCAGTACTTC. Protein product: CASSEAWGHGQETQYF.

This rearrangement joins TRBV10-1 to TRBJ2-3, with TRBD2 matching 10 bases. J lost 5 bases, V lost 4 bases, and 6 bases had no gene match. Germline loops: CDR1 WNHNN, CDR2 SYGVQD (reference sequence). This CDR3 is 15 amino acids long. CDR3 nucleotides: TGCGCCAGCAGTGCTGCAGCGGGAGGGAGAGATACGCAGTATTTT. This translates into CASSAAAGGRDTQYF.

This clone was detected only a few times. The gene calls are TRBV5-4 and TRBJ2-5, with D tentatively TRBD2 (6 bases). The CDR3 is 16 amino acids. V lost 5 bases and J 0 bases, leaving 17 bases between the germline ends. Looked up from germline, CDR1 is SGHNT and CDR2 is YYREEE (reference sequence). The CDR3 bases are TGTGCCAGCAGAAAATTCGAGGGCGGGGACCAAGAGACCCAGTACTTC. The encoded protein is CASRKFEGGDQETQYF.

V is TRBV5-1 and J is TRBJ2-7, with 8 nucleotides matching TRBD2. The CDR3 loop spans 13 amino acids. With 3 bases clipped from V and 5 bases from J, the junction kept 4 bases outside the gene matches. CDR1 SGHRS and CDR2 YFSETQ come from the germline V gene. DNA for the CDR3: TGCGCCAGCAGCTCCGGACTAGCAAACGAGCAGTACTTC. It codes for CASSSGLANEQYF.

In DNA form, the CDR3 reads TGCAGCTTTTCTCTTGCAGACGAGCAGTACTTC. The encoded protein is CSFSLADEQYF. The rearrangement uses TRBV29-1 and TRBJ2-7, with no clear D. Per germline, CDR1 SQVTM and CDR2 ANQGSEA. CDR3 size: 11 residues. V lost 8 bases to trimming and J lost 5 bases, with 13 bases between them.

This chain joins TRBV28 and TRBJ1-4; D is uncertain. Trimming took 6 bases from V and 6 from J, leaving 11 bases between them. CDR3 length: 13 residues. Per the germline V gene, CDR1 is MDHEN and CDR2 is SYDVKM. The CDR3 bases are TGTGCCAGCAGGGGAGGGCGACATGAAAAACTGTTTTTT. This sequence encodes CASRGGRHEKLFF. Full variable domain (outside the CDR3, taken from reference TRBV28 and TRBJ1-4): DVKVTQSSRYLVKRTGEKVFLECVQDMDHENMFWYRQDPGLGLRLIYFSYDVKMKEKGDIPEGYSVSREKKERFSLILESASTNQTSMYLCASRGGRHEKLFFGSGTQLSVL.